The present TCR beta chain was sequenced within a study of T cells in Graves' hyperthyroidism and ophthalmopathy. The CDR3 is 11 residues long. Between the trimmed V and J ends, which lost 6 bases and 5 bases, there was a span of 4 bases. Germline CDR1 and CDR2: MDHEN and SYDVKM. Broader study findings: Within blood appeared most thyroid clonotypes that had expanded above 0.001. A 13 V-J signature model discriminated ophthalmopathy versus stable hyperthyroidism.

The investigators amplified TCR beta CDR3 regions from RNA transcripts. Primed by the HTBI set, a first-round RT-PCR was run on the TCR CDR3. From the multiplex PCR reads, TCRdb called clonotypes with MiXCR, one entry per CDR3 protein. The sample shows 700,000 or so distinct CDR3 sequences, more than 14% of them seen only once. This clonotype has only a few counts. Its antigen is unidentified. On the basis of clinical symptoms, serum thyroxine and TRAb, thyroid ultrasound and orbital computed tomography, diagnoses were made. PBMCs came from 10 ml fresh peripheral blood. The chain carries TRBV28 and TRBJ2-2, with D hard to call. Sequenced sample: blood. The origin of this receptor is a woman aged 50 to 60 with Graves' ophthalmopathy. The CDR3, as DNA: TGTGCCAGCAGGAAGACCGGGGAGCTGTTTTTT. Translated, it gives CASRKTGELFF.